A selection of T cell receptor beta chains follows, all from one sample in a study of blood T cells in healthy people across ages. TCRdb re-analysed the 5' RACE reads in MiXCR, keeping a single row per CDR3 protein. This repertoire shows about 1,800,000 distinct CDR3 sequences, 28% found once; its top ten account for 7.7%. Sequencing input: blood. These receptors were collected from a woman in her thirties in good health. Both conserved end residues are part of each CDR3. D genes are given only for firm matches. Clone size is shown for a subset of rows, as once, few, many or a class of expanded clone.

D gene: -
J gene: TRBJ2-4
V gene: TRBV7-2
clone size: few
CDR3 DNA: TGTGCCAGCAGCGCGCAGGGGAGCGGAAACATTCAGTACTTC
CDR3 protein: CASSAQGSGNIQYF

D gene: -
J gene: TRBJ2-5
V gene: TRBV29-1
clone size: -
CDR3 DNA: TGCAGCGCTGACCTGTCAGGGCTAACCCAAGAGACCCAGTACTTC
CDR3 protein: CSADLSGLTQETQYF

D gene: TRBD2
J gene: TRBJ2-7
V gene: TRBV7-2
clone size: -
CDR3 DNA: TGTGCCAGCAGCCCAATCCCTATGCTAGCGGGCTACGAGCAGTACTTC
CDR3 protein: CASSPIPMLAGYEQYF

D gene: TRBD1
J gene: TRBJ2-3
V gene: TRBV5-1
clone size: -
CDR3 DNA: TGCGCCAGCAGCTCCGGGACAGTCGTATCTAGCACAGATACGCAGTATTTT
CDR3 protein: CASSSGTVVSSTDTQYF

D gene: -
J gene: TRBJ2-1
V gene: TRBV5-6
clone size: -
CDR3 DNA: TGTGCCAGCAGCCTCGAAGGTTTCGCAGATGAGCAGTTCTTC
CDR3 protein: CASSLEGFADEQFF

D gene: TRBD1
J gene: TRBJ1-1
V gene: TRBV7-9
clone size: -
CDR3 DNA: TGTGCCAGCAGCTTAATACAGGCAGGGGGTACCCAAGGAACTGAAGCTTTCTTT
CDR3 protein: CASSLIQAGGTQGTEAFF

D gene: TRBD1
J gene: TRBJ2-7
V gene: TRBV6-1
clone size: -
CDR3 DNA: TGTGCCAGCCTTCTACCGGGGGACAGGGGCTACGAGCAGTACTTC
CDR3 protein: CASLLPGDRGYEQYF

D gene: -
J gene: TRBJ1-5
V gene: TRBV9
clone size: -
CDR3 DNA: TGTGCCAGCAGCGTAAATCCCTTCGGGGATCAGCCCCAGCATTTT
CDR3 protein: CASSVNPFGDQPQHF

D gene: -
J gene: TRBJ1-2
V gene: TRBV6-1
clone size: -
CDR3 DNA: TGTGCCACCGGGCCGGGGGGCATCTATGGCTACACCTTC
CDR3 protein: CATGPGGIYGYTF

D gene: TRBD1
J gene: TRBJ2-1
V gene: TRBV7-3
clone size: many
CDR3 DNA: TGTGCCAGCAGTCCCGACAGGGGCTCCTACAATGAGCAGTTCTTC
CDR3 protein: CASSPDRGSYNEQFF

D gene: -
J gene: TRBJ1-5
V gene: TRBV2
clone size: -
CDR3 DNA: TGTGCCAGCAGCCGCAGTGTACAGGCTCGTCAGCCCCAGCATTTT
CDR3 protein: CASSRSVQARQPQHF

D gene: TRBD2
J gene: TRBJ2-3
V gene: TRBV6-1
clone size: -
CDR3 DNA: TGTGCCAGCAGTGACGGACTAGTGGGAACCCCAGATACGCAGTATTTT
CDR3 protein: CASSDGLVGTPDTQYF

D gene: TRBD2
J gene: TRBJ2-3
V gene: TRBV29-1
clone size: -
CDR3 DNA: TGCAGCGCCCTAGCGGGACTCACAGATACGCAGTATTTT
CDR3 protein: CSALAGLTDTQYF

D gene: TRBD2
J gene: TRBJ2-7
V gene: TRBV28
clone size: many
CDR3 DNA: TGTGCCAGCAGTTTATGGACTAGCGGGGGAAGTACCTACGAGCAGTACTTC
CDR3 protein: CASSLWTSGGSTYEQYF

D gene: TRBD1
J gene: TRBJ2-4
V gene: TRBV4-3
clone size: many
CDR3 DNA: TGCGCCAGCAGCAAAGACAGGGGCCAAAACATTCAGTACTTC
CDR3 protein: CASSKDRGQNIQYF

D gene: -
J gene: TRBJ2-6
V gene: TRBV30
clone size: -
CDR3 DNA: TGTGCCTGGATTTTTGGAGTGCTCCCTGGGGCCAACGTCCTGACTTTC
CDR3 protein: CAWIFGVLPGANVLTF

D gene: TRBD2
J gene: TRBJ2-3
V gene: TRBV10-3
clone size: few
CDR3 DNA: TGTGCCATCAGTGAAACAGCGGGGGGGCAAGATACGCAGTATTTT
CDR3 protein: CAISETAGGQDTQYF